This T cell receptor beta chain was retrieved from a study of T cell responses to AZD1222 COVID-19 vaccine. The V end lost 3 bases, the J end lost 8 bases, and 7 bases lay between the germline ends. Germline V gene sequence: CDR1 SEHNR, CDR2 FQNEAQ (reference sequence). CDR3 length: 12 amino acids. Assay used: immunoSEQ multiplex PCR; TCRdb lists only in-frame clones, some missing. The sample lists about 140,000 clones; 85% to 90% were seen once. This clonotype originated in an adult who received the AZD1222 COVID-19 vaccine. V and J are TRBV7-9 and TRBJ1-4; unclear D gene. The material was peripheral blood, obtained 28 days after the second AZD1222 dose. DNA for the CDR3: TGTGCCAGCAGCTTTACTGCGGAAAAACTGTTTTTT. Its protein product is CASSFTAEKLFF.